The 12 T cell receptor beta chains presented below share a single source sample, sequenced in a study of regulatory T cells in long-lasting Graves disease. The time point is: newly diagnosed GD, antithyroid drugs for less than 3 months. PBMC-derived RNA was used for the TCR library. iRepertoire HTBI primers and Arm-PCR of CDR3 regions built TCR beta libraries. TCRdb processed the multiplex PCR reads anew with MiXCR; each CDR3 protein has one entry. The data contain some 490,000 distinct CDR3 sequences, about 11% of them singletons. In addition, the sample was reused for a study of T cells in Graves' hyperthyroidism and ophthalmopathy.

The sequenced sample was peripheral blood mononuclear cells (PBMCs), obtained at new diagnosis, from a patient treated with antithyroid drugs. The receptors stem from a woman aged 25 to 45 with Graves disease.

Ten or more counts support this clonotype. The J gene is TRBJ1-6, the V gene TRBV27, with no clear D. V was trimmed by 1 base and J by 7 bases, leaving 14 bases between them. The CDR3 is 16 amino acids. Germline V gene data show CDR1 as MNHEY and CDR2 as SMNVEV (reference sequence). The DNA of the CDR3 is TGTGCCAGCAGTTTATACGGGGTCGCCGGAAATTCACCCCTCCACTTT. It is translated as CASSLYGVAGNSPLHF.

This clonotype has a handful of counts. This rearrangement joins TRBV19 to TRBJ2-6; 7 bases fit TRBD2. Trimming took 3 bases from V and 0 from J; bases not matched to a gene: 11. The germline V gene has CDR1 LNHDA and CDR2 SQIVND (reference sequence). This CDR3 has 19 residues. The CDR3 loop reads CASSIRLAAVSSGANVLTF. In DNA, the CDR3 is TGTGCCAGTAGTATTCGGCTAGCGGCCGTAAGCTCTGGGGCCAACGTCCTGACTTTC.

The chain has TRBV15 and TRBJ1-1, with 8 bases that match TRBD1. With V trimmed by 2 bases and J by 5 bases, 7 bases remained unmatched. The CDR3 has 15 amino acids. Germline assignment: CDR1 LNHNV and CDR2 YYDKDF (reference sequence). Here the CDR3 DNA reads TGTGCCACCAGCAGACTTCGGACAGGGATGACTGAAGCTTTCTTT. Translation gives CATSRLRTGMTEAFF.

With regard to this clonotype: A much bigger clone sits one base away, suggesting this may be a read error. V is TRBV5-1 and J is TRBJ1-1; D not certain. Trimming removed 4 bases from V and 10 bases from J, with 23 bases in between. Per germline, CDR1 SGHRS and CDR2 YFSETQ. The CDR3 has 15 amino acids. This chain's CDR3 is CASSNRASTEAGAFF. CDR3 DNA: TGCGCCAGCAGCAACCGGGCCTCAACGGAGGCTGGAGCTTTCTTT.

The chain joins TRBV11-3 to TRBJ2-5, with D possibly matching TRBD1 (5 bases). CDR1 and CDR2 from the germline V gene are SGHNT and YENEEA. Between the trimmed V and J ends, which lost 5 bases and 11 bases, there was a span of 18 bases. The CDR3 contains 13 residues. CDR3 sequence (DNA): TGTGCCAGCAGCGCCCAACCCTCAGGGTCTCAGTACTTC. This translates into CASSAQPSGSQYF.

This clonotype showed up just a few times. The chain is built from TRBV19 and TRBJ2-7; D remains unclear. CDR3 size: 12 residues. Deletions cut 5 bases from V and 3 bases from J, with 8 bases between. Germline values: CDR1 LNHDA, CDR2 SQIVND (reference sequence). CDR3 bases: TGTGCCAGTAGTTCGCACGACTACGAGCAGTACTTC. The encoded protein is CASSSHDYEQYF.

The CDR3 protein is CASRVRGTDTQYF. The CDR3 nucleotides read TGTGCCAGCAGGGTTCGGGGGACAGATACGCAGTATTTT. V usage is TRBV27 and J usage is TRBJ2-3; D may be TRBD2 (6 bases). Per the germline V gene, CDR1 is MNHEY and CDR2 is SMNVEV (reference sequence). The CDR3 is 13 residues long. Trimming removed 6 bases from V and 3 bases from J, with 10 bases in between.

A note on this clonotype: The junction shows a germline mismatch at one end, possibly a read error. The gene calls are TRBV29-1 and TRBJ2-7, with a tentative D call TRBD1 (6 bases). Looked up from germline, CDR1 is SQVTM and CDR2 is ANQGSEA. CDR3 length: 11 amino acids. This chain's CDR3 is CSPHWGQERYF. CDR3 nucleotide sequence: TGCAGCCCCCACTGGGGGCAAGAGCGGTACTTC.

V usage is TRBV9 and J usage is TRBJ1-5; TRBD1 is a possible D gene (5 bases). The V gene's germline CDR1 is SGDLS and CDR2 YYNGEE. V was clipped by 2 bases and J by 5 bases, with 14 bases between them. This CDR3 is 15 amino acids long. The CDR3 here is CASSVGGGYDQPQHF. CDR3 nucleotides: TGTGCCAGCAGCGTCGGGGGGGGGTACGATCAGCCCCAGCATTTT.

As regards this clonotype: The likely explanation is a read error, given a far larger clone one base away. The chain carries TRBV10-3 and TRBJ2-1, with TRBD2 matching over 7 bases. CDR1 and CDR2 from the germline V gene are ENHRY and SYGVKD. The length of the CDR3 is 15 residues. V was pared by 2 bases and J by 10 bases, with 11 bases of the junction left unmatched. The CDR3 here is CAISEPSGRAYEQFF. The CDR3, as DNA: TGTGCCATCAGTGAGCCCTCGGGGAGGGCCTACGAGCAGTTCTTC.

In this sample, this clonotype turned up many times. The chain is built from TRBV6-1 and TRBJ2-7; D gene uncertain. This CDR3 has 13 residues. The V gene's germline CDR1 is MNHNS and CDR2 SASEGT. The V end lost 1 base, the J end lost 10 bases, and 14 bases lay between the germline ends. Here the CDR3 reads CASSEDRRRRQYF. The CDR3, as DNA: TGTGCCAGCAGTGAAGATAGACGTCGTCGTCAGTACTTC.

This clonotype was seen ten or more times. The V and J genes are TRBV20-1 and TRBJ2-5; TRBD1 agrees at 8 bases. Germline trimming cut 4 bases from V and 4 bases from J; bases unmatched to any gene: 5. Germline assignment: CDR1 DFQATT and CDR2 SNEGSKA (reference sequence). This CDR3 region has 13 residues. This CDR3 reads CSANGQGLETQYF. The CDR3 nucleotides read TGCAGTGCTAATGGACAGGGTTTAGAGACCCAGTACTTC.